This passage covers 12 T cell receptor beta chains from one sample sequenced in a study of blood T cell repertoires in COVID-19. This table comes from immunoSEQ multiplex PCR, and its TCRdb copy is limited to in-frame clones, with some not included. The table records roughly 73,000 clones, approximately 90% of them present only once. The sequenced sample was peripheral blood. These receptors all come from a human donor in a cohort sampled during active COVID-19.

The rearrangement uses TRBV7-9 and TRBJ2-3; weak D call: TRBD2 (5 bases). CDR3 size: 14 residues. Germline CDR1 SEHNR, CDR2 FQNEAQ (reference sequence). V was shortened by 5 bases and J by 3 bases, with 12 bases between the two germline ends. CDR3: CASSPMSGTDTQYF. As DNA, the CDR3 is TGTGCCAGCAGCCCGATGTCGGGGACAGATACGCAGTATTTT.

This clone came up once. The chain employs TRBV14 and TRBJ2-6, with 7 bases identical to TRBD1. The CDR3 length is 19 residues. CDR1 is SGHDN and CDR2 is FVKESK in the germline V gene. Trimming at V came to 1 base and at J to 2 bases, leaving 11 bases not matched to a gene. The CDR3 reads CASSQVVPGQYPGANVLTF. The CDR3 DNA reads as TGTGCCAGCAGCCAAGTAGTACCGGGACAGTATCCTGGGGCCAACGTCCTGACTTTC. Complete variable domain (other parts from reference TRBV14 and TRBJ2-6): EAGVTQFPSHSVIEKGQTVTLRCDPISGHDNLYWYRRVMGKEIKFLLHFVKESKQDESGMPNNRFLAERTGGTYSTLKVQPAELEDSGVYFCASSQVVPGQYPGANVLTFGAGSRLTVL.

The chain has TRBV5-1 and TRBJ2-3, with a tentative D call TRBD2 (7 bases). Trimming shortened V by 0 bases and J by 4 bases, and 27 bases separated the two germline ends. The germline V gene has CDR1 SGHRS and CDR2 YFSETQ. CDR3 length: 20 amino acids. CDR3 bases: TGCGCCAGCAGCTTGGCGGGACAATTTGGGAGCGGGACGCGCGCAGATACGCAGTATTTT. Its translation: CASSLAGQFGSGTRADTQYF.

The chain has TRBV2 and TRBJ2-1; TRBD2 agrees at 8 bases. Germline V gene sequence: CDR1 SNHLY, CDR2 FYNNEI. The J segment lost 4 bases and the V segment lost 6 bases, leaving 11 bases of the junction unmatched. The CDR3 loop spans 16 amino acids. The CDR3 DNA reads as TGTGCCAGCAGCGGCCCTCTAGCGGGCCATTACAATGAGCAGTTCTTC. Translation gives CASSGPLAGHYNEQFF.

A single count supports this clone. The CDR3 region is CASSTYIGTEAFF. Here the CDR3 DNA reads TGTGCCAGTAGTACGTATATCGGCACTGAAGCTTTCTTT. The chain recombines TRBV19 with TRBJ1-1; D is uncertain. V was clipped by 4 bases and J by 4 bases, with 10 bases between them. CDR3 size: 13 residues. Germline V gene data show CDR1 as LNHDA and CDR2 as SQIVND (reference sequence).

The rearrangement links TRBV11-2 to TRBJ2-2; D not resolved. Germline CDR1 reads SGHAT; CDR2 reads FQNNGV. Trimming stripped 7 bases from V and 3 bases from J, with 9 bases between. The CDR3 length is 13 residues. CDR3 amino acids: CASTLVYTGELFF. DNA for the CDR3: TGTGCCAGCACCCTAGTGTACACCGGGGAGCTGTTTTTT.

The chain employs TRBV6-5 and TRBJ2-1, with 9 bases matching TRBD1. There are 15 residues in the CDR3. Germline CDR1 is MNHEY and CDR2 is SVGAGI. V trimming: 4 bases; J trimming: 5 bases; junction bases outside the gene matches: 6. Here the CDR3 reads CASSSQGTGHNEQFF. In DNA form, the CDR3 reads TGTGCCAGCAGTTCTCAGGGGACAGGGCACAATGAGCAGTTCTTC.

The chain is built from TRBV5-5 and TRBJ2-7, with 8 nucleotides matching TRBD2. The V segment lost 6 bases and the J segment 3 bases; nucleotides outside the gene matches: 8. CDR3 size: 14 residues. Germline CDR1 and CDR2: SGHKS and YYEKEE (reference sequence). As DNA, the CDR3 is TGTGCCAGCACTAGCGGGTCCCCCCTCTACGAGCAGTACTTC. It encodes CASTSGSPLYEQYF.

This chain joins TRBV7-9 and TRBJ2-6; 8 nucleotides match TRBD1. The V gene's germline CDR1 is SEHNR and CDR2 FQNEAQ (reference sequence). The CDR3 consists of 17 residues. The junction had 5 bases not matched to a gene; V was cut back by 1 base and J by 3 bases. The CDR3 sequence: CASSLGTGYVGANVLTF. The CDR3 DNA sequence: TGTGCCAGCAGCTTAGGGACAGGGTATGTTGGGGCCAACGTCCTGACTTTC.

The chain uses TRBV18 and TRBJ2-3, with 13 bases identical to TRBD2. CDR1 and CDR2 (germline): KGHSH, LQKENI. J gave up 6 bases and V 4 bases, and 4 bases lay outside the gene matches. The CDR3 has 15 residues. In DNA form, the CDR3 reads TGTGCCAGCTCACTCGGACTAGCGGGAGTCGATACGCAGTATTTT. This encodes CASSLGLAGVDTQYF.

This chain connects TRBV19 to TRBJ2-1; D remains ambiguous. The CDR3 totals 14 residues. CDR1 is LNHDA, CDR2 SQIVND, per germline (reference sequence). V lost 1 base and J lost 8, with 12 bases in between. In nucleotides, the CDR3 is TGTGCCAGTAGTATAGGTCTAGTAACGGATGAGCAGTTCTTC. Translation: CASSIGLVTDEQFF. The full variable domain, rest sourced from reference TRBV19 and TRBJ2-1, is DGGITQSPKYLFRKEGQNVTLSCEQNLNHDAMYWYRQDPGQGLRLIYYSQIVNDFQKGDIAEGYSVSREKKESFPLTVTSAQKNPTAFYLCASSIGLVTDEQFFGPGTRLTVL.

This chain connects TRBV6-5 to TRBJ2-5; D might be TRBD1 (5 bases). Between the trimmed V and J ends, which lost 11 bases and 5 bases, there was a span of 24 bases. Germline CDR1 MNHEY, CDR2 SVGAGI. The CDR3 loop spans 15 amino acids. The chain's CDR3 is CASRALGPGRETQYF. CDR3 nucleotide sequence: TGTGCCTCCAGAGCCCTGGGGCCTGGGCGGGAGACCCAGTACTTC.